Sequencing of this T cell receptor (beta chain) was carried out in a study of T cell responses to AZD1222 COVID-19 vaccine. Study outcomes and limitations: The donor group comprised mostly white British people and more females; the analysis possibly underestimated clonal diversity. Dominant at 160-218 and 743-854, vaccine-associated CD4 TCRs also spanned spike.

Germline lookup yields CDR1 GTSNPN and CDR2 SVGIG (reference sequence). Trimming at V came to 6 bases and at J to 4 bases, leaving 5 bases not matched to a gene. This CDR3 has 12 residues. The repertoire was sequenced with immunoSEQ multiplex PCR; TCRdb's copy has only in-frame clones and lacks some. Here the sample spans 120,000 to 150,000 clones, about nine tenths being singletons. This clone was seen once. Its antigen remains unidentified. The receptor was derived from an adult in good health. The input for sequencing was peripheral blood, taken on day 0 of AZD1222 vaccination. The chain carries TRBV30 and TRBJ1-1, with 7 bases that match TRBD1. The CDR3 sequence is CACDRDGTEAFF. Here the CDR3 DNA reads TGTGCCTGCGACAGGGACGGCACTGAAGCTTTCTTT.